This paragraph covers one TCR beta chain sequence. Its antigen is not known. Time point reported: blood 2 weeks post-SBRT. The treatment was: 15 Gy SBRT to primary tumor, nephrectomy 4 weeks later. This sample was included in a study of radiation and T cells in renal cell carcinoma. Findings of the study overall: In blood, top tumor clones expanded by 2 weeks, shrinking by 4.

Profiled with immunoSEQ multiplex PCR; TCRdb holds only in-frame clones, not every one. Here the sample spans 25,000 to 30,000 clones, roughly 80% being singletons. Germline assignment: CDR1 GTSNPN and CDR2 SVGIG (reference sequence). The CDR3 is 14 residues long. Trimming pared 0 bases from V and 1 base from J, leaving 9 bases between. The sequenced sample was blood, obtained from a patient whose treatment included radiotherapy and nephrectomy. The V call is TRBV30, the J call TRBJ1-1, with D perhaps TRBD1 (5 bases). The receptor was isolated from a man in his fifties or sixties with renal cell carcinoma. The CDR3, as DNA: TGTGCCTGGAGTGTACGTGGGGGGAACACTGAAGCTTTCTTT. It encodes CAWSVRGGNTEAFF.